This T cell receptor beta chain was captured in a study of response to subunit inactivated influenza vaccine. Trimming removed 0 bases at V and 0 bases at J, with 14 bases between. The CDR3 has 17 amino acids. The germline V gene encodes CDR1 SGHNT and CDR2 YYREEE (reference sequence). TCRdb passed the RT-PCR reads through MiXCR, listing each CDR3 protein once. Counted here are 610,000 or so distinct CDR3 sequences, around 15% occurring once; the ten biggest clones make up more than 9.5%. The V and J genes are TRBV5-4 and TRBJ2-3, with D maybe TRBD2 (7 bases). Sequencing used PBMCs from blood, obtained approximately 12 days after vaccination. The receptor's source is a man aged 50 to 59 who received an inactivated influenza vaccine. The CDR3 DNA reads TGTGCCAGCAGCTTGGCCGGGGGGCAGACTAGCACAGATACGCAGTATTTT. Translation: CASSLAGGQTSTDTQYF.